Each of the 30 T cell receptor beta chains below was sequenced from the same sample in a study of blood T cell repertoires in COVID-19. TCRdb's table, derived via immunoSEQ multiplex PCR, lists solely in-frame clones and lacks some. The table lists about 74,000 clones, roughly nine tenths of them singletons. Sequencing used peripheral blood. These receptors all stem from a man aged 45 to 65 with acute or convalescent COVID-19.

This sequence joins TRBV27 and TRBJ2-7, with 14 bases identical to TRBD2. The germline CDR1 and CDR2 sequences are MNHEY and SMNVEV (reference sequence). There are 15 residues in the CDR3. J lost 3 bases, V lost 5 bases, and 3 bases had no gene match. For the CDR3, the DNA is TGTGCCAGCAGTAGGACTAGCGGGAGGAACTACGAGCAGTACTTC. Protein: CASSRTSGRNYEQYF.

This chain's CDR3 is CASSSKGVGNQPQHF. In nucleotides, the CDR3 is TGTGCCAGCAGCTCCAAGGGAGTGGGCAATCAGCCCCAGCATTTT. This sequence joins TRBV7-9 and TRBJ1-5; D is unclear. Trimming left V 4 bases short and J 2 bases short, with 12 bases between. The CDR3 is 15 residues long. The germline gives CDR1 SEHNR, CDR2 FQNEAQ (reference sequence).

CDR3 DNA sequence: TGTGCCAGCTCACCACGGGGAGGGTCTAATGGCTACACCTTC. This sequence encodes CASSPRGGSNGYTF. The genes are TRBV18 and TRBJ1-2, with unresolved D. The V end was cut by 1 base, the J end by 6 bases, with 12 bases between. Germline assignment: CDR1 KGHSH and CDR2 LQKENI. The CDR3 totals 14 residues.

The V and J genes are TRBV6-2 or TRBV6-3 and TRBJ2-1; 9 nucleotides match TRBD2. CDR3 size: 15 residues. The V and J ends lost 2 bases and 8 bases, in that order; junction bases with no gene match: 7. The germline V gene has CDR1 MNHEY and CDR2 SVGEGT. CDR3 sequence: CASSYAAGGPYEQFF. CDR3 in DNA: TGTGCCAGCAGTTACGCGGCGGGGGGGCCTTATGAGCAGTTCTTC.

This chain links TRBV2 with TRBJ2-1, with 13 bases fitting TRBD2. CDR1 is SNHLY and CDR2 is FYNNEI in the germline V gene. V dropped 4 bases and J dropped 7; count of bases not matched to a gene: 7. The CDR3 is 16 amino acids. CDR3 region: CASSARLAGGGNEQFF. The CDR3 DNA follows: TGTGCCAGCAGTGCCAGACTAGCGGGAGGAGGGAATGAGCAGTTCTTC.

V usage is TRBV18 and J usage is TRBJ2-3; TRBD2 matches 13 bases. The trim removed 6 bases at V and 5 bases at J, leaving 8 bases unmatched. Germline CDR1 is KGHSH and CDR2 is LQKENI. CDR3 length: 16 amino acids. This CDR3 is CASSPGLAGVKDTQYF. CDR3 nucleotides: TGTGCCAGCTCCCCAGGACTAGCGGGAGTTAAAGATACGCAGTATTTT.

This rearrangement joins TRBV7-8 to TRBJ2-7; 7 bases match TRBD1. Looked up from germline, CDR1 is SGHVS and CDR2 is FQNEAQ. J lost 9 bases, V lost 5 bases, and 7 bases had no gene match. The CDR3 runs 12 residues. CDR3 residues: CASSTDRERQYF. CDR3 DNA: TGTGCCAGCAGCACTGACAGGGAACGGCAGTACTTC.

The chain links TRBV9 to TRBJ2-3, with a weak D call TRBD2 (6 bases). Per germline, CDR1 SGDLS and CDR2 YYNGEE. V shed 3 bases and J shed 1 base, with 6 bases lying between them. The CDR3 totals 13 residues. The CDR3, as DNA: TGTGCCAGCAGCGCGGGGGGCACAGATACGCAGTATTTT. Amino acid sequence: CASSAGGTDTQYF. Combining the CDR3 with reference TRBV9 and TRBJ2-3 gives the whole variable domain DSGVTQTPKHLITATGQRVTLRCSPRSGDLSVYWYQQSLDQGLQFLIQYYNGEERAKGNILERFSAQQFPDLHSELNLSSLELGDSALYFCASSAGGTDTQYFGPGTRLTVL.

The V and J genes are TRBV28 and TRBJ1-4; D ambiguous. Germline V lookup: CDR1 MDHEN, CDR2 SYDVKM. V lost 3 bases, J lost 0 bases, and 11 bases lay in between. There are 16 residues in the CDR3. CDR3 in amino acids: CASSFSAGATNEKLFF. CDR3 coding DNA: TGTGCCAGCAGTTTTTCCGCGGGTGCAACTAATGAAAAACTGTTTTTT.

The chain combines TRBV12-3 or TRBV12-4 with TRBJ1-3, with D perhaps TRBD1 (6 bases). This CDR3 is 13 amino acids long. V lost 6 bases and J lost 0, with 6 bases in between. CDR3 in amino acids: CASRGGSGNTIYF. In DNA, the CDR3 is TGTGCCAGCAGAGGGGGCTCTGGAAACACCATATATTTT.

The CDR3 sequence: CASSSTGQGVHEQYF. CDR3 DNA: TGTGCCAGCAGCAGTACGGGACAGGGGGTCCACGAGCAGTACTTC. J is TRBJ2-7 and V is TRBV5-6, with 11 bases fitting TRBD1. Germline values: CDR1 SGHDT, CDR2 YYEEEE. The ends lost 4 bases at V and 5 bases at J; junction bases unmatched: 8. There are 15 residues in the CDR3.

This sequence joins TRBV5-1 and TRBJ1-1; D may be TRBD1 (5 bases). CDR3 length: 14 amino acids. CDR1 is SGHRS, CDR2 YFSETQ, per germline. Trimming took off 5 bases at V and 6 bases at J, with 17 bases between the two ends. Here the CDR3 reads CASRPQGYPPEAFF. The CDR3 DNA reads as TGCGCCAGCAGGCCTCAGGGTTACCCTCCTGAAGCTTTCTTT.

CDR3 sequence: CSVTPETGVEKLFF. CDR3 DNA: TGCAGCGTGACGCCCGAGACAGGGGTGGAAAAACTGTTTTTT. This chain links TRBV29-1 with TRBJ1-4; 8 bases agree with TRBD1. Germline CDR1 SQVTM, CDR2 ANQGSEA. V lost 6 bases and J lost 8; bases outside the gene matches: 11. The CDR3 loop spans 14 amino acids.

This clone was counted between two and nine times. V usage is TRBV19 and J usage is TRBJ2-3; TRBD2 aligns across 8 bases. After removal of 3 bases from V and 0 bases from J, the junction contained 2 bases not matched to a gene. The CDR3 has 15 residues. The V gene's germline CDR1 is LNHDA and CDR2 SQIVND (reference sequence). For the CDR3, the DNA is TGTGCCAGTAGTATGACTAGCGCGAGCACAGATACGCAGTATTTT. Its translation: CASSMTSASTDTQYF.

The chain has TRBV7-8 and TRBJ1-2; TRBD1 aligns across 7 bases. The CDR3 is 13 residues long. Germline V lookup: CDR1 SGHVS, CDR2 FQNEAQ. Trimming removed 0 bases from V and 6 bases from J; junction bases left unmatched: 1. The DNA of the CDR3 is TGTGCCAGCAGCTTAGCCCAGGGGGATGGCTACACCTTC. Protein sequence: CASSLAQGDGYTF.

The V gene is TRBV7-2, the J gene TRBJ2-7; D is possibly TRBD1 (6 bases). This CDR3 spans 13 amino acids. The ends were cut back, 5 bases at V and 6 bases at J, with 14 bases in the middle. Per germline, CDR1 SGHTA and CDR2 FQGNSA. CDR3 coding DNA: TGTGCCAGCAGCCACGACAGGTTTAGCGAGCAGTACTTC. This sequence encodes CASSHDRFSEQYF.

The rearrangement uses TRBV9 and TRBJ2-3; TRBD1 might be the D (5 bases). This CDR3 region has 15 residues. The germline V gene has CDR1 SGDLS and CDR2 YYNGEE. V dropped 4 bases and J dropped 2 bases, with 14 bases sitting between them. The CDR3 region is CASSPQVSHTDTQYF. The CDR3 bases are TGTGCCAGCAGCCCACAGGTGTCACACACAGATACGCAGTATTTT.

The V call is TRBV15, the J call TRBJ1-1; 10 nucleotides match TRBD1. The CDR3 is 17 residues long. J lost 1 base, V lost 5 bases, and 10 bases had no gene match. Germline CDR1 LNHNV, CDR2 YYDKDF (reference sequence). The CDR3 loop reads CATSRYRQGAWNTEAFF. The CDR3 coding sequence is TGTGCCACCAGCCGTTACCGACAGGGGGCTTGGAACACTGAAGCTTTCTTT.

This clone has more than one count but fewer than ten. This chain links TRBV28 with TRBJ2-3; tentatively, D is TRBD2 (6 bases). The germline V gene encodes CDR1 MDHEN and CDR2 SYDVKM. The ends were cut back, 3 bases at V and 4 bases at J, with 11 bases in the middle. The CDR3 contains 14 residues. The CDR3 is CASSLGGEADTQYF. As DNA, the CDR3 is TGTGCCAGCAGTTTGGGGGGAGAGGCAGATACGCAGTATTTT.

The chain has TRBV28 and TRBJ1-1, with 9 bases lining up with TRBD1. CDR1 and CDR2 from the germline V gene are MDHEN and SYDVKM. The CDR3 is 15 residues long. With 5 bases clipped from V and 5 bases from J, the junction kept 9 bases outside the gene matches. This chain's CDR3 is CASSLLDRGGTEAFF. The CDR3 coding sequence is TGTGCCAGCAGTCTCTTGGACAGGGGAGGAACTGAAGCTTTCTTT.

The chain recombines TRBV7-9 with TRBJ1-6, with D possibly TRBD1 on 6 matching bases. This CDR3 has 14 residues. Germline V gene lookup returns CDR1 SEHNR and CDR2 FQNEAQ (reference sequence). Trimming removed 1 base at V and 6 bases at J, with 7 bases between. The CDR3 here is CASSLGTVNSPLHF. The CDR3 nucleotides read TGTGCCAGCAGCTTAGGGACAGTTAATTCACCCCTCCACTTT.

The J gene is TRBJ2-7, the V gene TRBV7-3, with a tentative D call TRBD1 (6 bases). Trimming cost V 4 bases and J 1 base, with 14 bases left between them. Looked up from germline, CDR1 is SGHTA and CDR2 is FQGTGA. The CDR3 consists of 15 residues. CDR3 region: CASSYGPGESYEQYV. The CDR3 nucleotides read TGTGCCAGCAGCTACGGTCCAGGGGAGTCCTACGAGCAGTACGTC.

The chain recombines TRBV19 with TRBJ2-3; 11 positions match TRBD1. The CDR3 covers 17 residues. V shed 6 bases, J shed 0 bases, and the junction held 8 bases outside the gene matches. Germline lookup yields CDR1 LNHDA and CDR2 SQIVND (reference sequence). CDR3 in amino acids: CASSPTDRGLSTDTQYF. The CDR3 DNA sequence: TGTGCCAGTAGCCCCACGGACAGGGGGCTTAGCACAGATACGCAGTATTTT. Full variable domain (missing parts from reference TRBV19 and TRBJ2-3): DGGITQSPKYLFRKEGQNVTLSCEQNLNHDAMYWYRQDPGQGLRLIYYSQIVNDFQKGDIAEGYSVSREKKESFPLTVTSAQKNPTAFYLCASSPTDRGLSTDTQYFGPGTRLTVL.

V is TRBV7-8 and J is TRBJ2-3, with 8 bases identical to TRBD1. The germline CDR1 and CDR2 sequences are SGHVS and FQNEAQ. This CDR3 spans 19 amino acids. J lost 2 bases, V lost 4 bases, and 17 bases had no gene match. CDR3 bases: TGTGCCAGCAGCTCGAGGGACAGGTTTAGCGTAGTTTCCACAGATACGCAGTATTTT. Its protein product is CASSSRDRFSVVSTDTQYF. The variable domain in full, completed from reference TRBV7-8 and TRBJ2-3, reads GAGVSQSPRYKVAKRGQDVALRCDPISGHVSLFWYQQALGQGPEFLTYFQNEAQLDKSGLPSDRFFAERPEGSVSTLKIQRTQQEDSAVYLCASSSRDRFSVVSTDTQYFGPGTRLTVL.

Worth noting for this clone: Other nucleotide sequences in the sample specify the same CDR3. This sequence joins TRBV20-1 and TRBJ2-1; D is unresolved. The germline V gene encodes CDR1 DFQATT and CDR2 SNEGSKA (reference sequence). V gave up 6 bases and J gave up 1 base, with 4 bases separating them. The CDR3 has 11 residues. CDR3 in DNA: TGCAGTGCCCGGTCCTACAATGAGCAGTTCTTC. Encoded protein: CSARSYNEQFF.

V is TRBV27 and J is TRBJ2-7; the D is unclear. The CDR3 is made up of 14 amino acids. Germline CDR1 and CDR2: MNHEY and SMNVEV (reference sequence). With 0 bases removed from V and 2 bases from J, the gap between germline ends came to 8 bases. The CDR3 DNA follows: TGTGCCAGCAGTTTATCGTTCAGTCCCTACGAGCAGTACTTC. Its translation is CASSLSFSPYEQYF.

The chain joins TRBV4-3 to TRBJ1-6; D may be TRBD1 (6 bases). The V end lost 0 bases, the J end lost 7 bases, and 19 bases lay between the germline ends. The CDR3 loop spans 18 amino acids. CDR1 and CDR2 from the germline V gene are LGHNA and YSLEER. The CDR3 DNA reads TGCGCCAGCAGCCAAGACCCGACAGGCCTTGGTGGGAATTCACCCCTCCACTTT. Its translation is CASSQDPTGLGGNSPLHF.

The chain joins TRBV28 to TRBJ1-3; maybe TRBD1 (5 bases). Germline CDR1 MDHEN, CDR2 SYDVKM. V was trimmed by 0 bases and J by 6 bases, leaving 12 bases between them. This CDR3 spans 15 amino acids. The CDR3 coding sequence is TGTGCCAGCAGTTTATGGGGGCCCAAGGAAAACACCATATATTTT. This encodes CASSLWGPKENTIYF.

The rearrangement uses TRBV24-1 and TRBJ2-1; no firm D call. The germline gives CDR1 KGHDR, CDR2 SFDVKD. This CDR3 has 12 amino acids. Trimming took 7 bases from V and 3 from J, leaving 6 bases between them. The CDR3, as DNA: TGTGCCACCAGCGCAGGCTACAATGAGCAGTTCTTC. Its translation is CATSAGYNEQFF.

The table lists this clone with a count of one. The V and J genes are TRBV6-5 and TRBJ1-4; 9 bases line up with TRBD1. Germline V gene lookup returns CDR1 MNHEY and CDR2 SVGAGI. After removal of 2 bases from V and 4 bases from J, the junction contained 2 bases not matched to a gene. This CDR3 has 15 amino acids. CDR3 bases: TGTGCCAGCAGTTACCAGGACAGGGGTAATGAAAAACTGTTTTTT. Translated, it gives CASSYQDRGNEKLFF.